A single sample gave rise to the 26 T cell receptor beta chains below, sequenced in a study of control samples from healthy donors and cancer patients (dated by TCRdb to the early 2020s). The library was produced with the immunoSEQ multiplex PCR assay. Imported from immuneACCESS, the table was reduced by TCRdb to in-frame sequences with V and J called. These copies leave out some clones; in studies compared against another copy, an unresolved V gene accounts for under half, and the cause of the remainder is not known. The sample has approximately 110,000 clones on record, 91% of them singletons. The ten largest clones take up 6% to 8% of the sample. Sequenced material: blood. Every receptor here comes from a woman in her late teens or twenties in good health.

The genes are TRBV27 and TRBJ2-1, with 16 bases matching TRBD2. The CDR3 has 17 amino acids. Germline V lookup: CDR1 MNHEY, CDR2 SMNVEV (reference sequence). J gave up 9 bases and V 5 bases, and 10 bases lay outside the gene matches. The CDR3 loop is CASSLRGLAGGFGEQFF. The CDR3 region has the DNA TGTGCCAGCAGTCTACGGGGACTAGCGGGAGGGTTCGGTGAGCAGTTCTTC.

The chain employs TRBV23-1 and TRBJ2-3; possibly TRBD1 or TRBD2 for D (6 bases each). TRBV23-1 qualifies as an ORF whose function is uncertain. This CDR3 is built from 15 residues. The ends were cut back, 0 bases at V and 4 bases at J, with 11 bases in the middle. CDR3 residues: CASSQSNRGADTQYF. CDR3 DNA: TGCGCCAGCAGTCAATCGAATAGGGGGGCAGATACGCAGTATTTT.

The chain's CDR3 is CASSSSVGLSSYEQYF. The CDR3 bases are TGTGCCAGCAGCTCTTCAGTCGGCTTGTCCTCCTACGAGCAGTACTTC. V is TRBV7-9 and J is TRBJ2-7, with D unclear. Per germline, CDR1 SEHNR and CDR2 FQNEAQ (reference sequence). The CDR3 is made up of 16 amino acids. Trimming left V 4 bases short and J 0 bases short, with 16 bases between. The full variable domain, completed using reference TRBV7-9 and TRBJ2-7, is DTGVSQNPRHKITKRGQNVTFRCDPISEHNRLYWYRQTLGQGPEFLTYFQNEAQLEKSRLLSDRFSAERPKGSFSTLEIQRTEQGDSAMYLCASSSSVGLSSYEQYFGPGTRLTVT.

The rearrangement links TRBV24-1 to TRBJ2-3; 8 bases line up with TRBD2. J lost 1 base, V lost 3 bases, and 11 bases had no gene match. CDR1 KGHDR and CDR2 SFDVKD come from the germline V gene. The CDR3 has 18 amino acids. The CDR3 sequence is CATSDPPGGPHGTDTQYF. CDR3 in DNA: TGTGCCACCAGTGATCCTCCGGGAGGGCCCCATGGCACAGATACGCAGTATTTT.

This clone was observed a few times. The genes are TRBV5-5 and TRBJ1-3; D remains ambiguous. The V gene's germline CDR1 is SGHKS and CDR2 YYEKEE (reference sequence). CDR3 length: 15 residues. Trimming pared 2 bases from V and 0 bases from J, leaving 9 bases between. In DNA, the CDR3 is TGTGCCAGCAGCTTACTGGGGTACTCTGGAAACACCATATATTTT. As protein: CASSLLGYSGNTIYF.

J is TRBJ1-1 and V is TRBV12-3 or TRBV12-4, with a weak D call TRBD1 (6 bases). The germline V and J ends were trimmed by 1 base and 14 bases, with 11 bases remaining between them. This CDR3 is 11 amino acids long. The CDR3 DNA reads TGTGCCAGCAGTTTAGGGACAGATGAATTCTTT. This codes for CASSLGTDEFF.

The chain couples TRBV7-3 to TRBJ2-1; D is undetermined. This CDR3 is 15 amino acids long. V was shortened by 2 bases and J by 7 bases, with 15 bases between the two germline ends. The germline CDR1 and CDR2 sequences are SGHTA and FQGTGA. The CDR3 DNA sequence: TGTGCCAGCAGCTTAGTTGGCGGTGCCCGTAATGAGCAGTTCTTC. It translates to CASSLVGGARNEQFF.

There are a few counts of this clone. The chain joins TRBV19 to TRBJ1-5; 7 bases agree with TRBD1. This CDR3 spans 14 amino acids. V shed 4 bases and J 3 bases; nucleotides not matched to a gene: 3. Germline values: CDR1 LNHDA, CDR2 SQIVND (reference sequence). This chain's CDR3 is CASSTGQNNQPQHF. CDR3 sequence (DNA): TGTGCCAGTAGTACGGGACAGAACAATCAGCCCCAGCATTTT. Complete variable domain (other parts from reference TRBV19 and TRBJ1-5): DGGITQSPKYLFRKEGQNVTLSCEQNLNHDAMYWYRQDPGQGLRLIYYSQIVNDFQKGDIAEGYSVSREKKESFPLTVTSAQKNPTAFYLCASSTGQNNQPQHFGDGTRLSIL.

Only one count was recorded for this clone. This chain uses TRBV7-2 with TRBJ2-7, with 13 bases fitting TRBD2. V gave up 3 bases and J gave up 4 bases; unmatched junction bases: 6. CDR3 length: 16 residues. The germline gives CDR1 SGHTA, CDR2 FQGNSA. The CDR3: CASSFLLAGGLYEQYF. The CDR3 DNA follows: TGTGCCAGCAGCTTCCTACTAGCGGGGGGGCTTTACGAGCAGTACTTC.

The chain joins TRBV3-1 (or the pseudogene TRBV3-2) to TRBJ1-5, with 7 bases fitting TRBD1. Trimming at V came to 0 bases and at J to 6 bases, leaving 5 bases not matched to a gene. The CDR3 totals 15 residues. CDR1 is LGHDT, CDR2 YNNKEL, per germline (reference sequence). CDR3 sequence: CASSQDSGGGQPQHF. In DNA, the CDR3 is TGTGCCAGCAGCCAAGATTCAGGGGGTGGTCAGCCCCAGCATTTT.

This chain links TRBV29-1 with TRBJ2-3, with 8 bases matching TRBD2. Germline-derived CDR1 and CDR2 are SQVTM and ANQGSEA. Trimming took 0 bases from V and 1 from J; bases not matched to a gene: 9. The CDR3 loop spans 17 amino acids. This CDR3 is CSVEDLQYGGGTDTQYF. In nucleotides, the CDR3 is TGCAGCGTTGAAGATCTTCAGTACGGGGGGGGCACAGATACGCAGTATTTT.

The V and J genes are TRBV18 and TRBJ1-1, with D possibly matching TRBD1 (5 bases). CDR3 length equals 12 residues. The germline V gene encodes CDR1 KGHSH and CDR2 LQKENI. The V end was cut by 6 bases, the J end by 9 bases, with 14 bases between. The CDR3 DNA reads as TGTGCCAGCTCCCCGACAGTTTTGAAAGCTTTCTTT. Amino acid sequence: CASSPTVLKAFF.

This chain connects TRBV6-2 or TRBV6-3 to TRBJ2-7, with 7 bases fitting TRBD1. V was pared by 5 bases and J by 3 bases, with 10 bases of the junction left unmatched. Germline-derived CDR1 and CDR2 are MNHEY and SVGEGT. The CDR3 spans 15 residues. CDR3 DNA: TGTGCCAGCAGTGCAAGGGGGCGGCTCGTCTACGAGCAGTACTTC. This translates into CASSARGRLVYEQYF.

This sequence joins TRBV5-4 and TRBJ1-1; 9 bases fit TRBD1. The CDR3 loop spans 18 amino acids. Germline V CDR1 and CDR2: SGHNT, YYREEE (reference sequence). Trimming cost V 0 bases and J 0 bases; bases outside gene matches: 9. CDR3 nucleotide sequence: TGTGCCAGCAGCTTGGTGTGGGTGACAGGGGGTATGAACACTGAAGCTTTCTTT. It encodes CASSLVWVTGGMNTEAFF.

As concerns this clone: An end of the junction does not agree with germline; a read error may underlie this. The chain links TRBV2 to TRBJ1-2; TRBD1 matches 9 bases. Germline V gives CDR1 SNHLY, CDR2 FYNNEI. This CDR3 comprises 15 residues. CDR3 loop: CASSGQGGFHYGYTF. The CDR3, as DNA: TGTGCCAGCAGTGGACAGGGGGGTTTCCACTACGGCTACACCTTC.

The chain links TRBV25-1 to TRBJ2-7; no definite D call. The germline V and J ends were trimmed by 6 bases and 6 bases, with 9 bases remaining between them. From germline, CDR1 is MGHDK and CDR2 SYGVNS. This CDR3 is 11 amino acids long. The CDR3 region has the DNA TGTGCCAGCAGCCTTAGTGGCGAGCAGTACTTC. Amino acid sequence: CASSLSGEQYF.

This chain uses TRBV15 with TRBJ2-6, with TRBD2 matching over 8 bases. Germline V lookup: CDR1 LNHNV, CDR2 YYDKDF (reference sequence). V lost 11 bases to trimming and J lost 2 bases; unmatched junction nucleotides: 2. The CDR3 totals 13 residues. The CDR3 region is CAPAGAGANVLTF. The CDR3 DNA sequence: TGTGCCCCAGCGGGGGCTGGGGCCAACGTCCTGACTTTC.

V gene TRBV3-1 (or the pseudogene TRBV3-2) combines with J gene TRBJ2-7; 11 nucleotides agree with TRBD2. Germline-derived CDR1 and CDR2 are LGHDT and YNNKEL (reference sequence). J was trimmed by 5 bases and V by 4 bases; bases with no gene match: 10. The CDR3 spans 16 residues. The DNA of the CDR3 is TGTGCCAGCAGCCGGATAGCGGGAGGGCCTTTTCACGAGCAGTACTTC. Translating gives CASSRIAGGPFHEQYF.

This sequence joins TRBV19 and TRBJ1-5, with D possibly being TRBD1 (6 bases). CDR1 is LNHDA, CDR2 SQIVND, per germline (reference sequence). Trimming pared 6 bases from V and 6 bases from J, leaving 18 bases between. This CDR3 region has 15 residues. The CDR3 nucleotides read TGTGCCAGTAGCGTCACAGGGAATTCAGGTCAGCCCCAGCATTTT. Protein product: CASSVTGNSGQPQHF.

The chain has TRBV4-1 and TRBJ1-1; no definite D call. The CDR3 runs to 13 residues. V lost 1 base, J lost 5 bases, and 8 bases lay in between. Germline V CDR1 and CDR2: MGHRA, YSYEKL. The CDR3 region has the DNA TGCGCCAGCAGCCAAGGGGGTCAGACTGAAGCTTTCTTT. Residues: CASSQGGQTEAFF.

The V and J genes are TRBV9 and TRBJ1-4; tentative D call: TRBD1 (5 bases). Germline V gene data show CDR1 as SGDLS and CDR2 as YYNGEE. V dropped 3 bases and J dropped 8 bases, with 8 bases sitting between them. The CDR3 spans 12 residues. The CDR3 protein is CASSGTGEKLFF. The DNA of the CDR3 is TGTGCCAGCAGCGGTACAGGAGAAAAACTGTTTTTT.

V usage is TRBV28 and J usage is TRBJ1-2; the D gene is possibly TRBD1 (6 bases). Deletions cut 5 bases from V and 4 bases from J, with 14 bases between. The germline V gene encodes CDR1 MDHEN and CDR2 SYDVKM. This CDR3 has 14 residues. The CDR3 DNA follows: TGTGCCAGCAGTAGCGAGGGGGATCTCTATGGCTACACCTTC. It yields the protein CASSSEGDLYGYTF.

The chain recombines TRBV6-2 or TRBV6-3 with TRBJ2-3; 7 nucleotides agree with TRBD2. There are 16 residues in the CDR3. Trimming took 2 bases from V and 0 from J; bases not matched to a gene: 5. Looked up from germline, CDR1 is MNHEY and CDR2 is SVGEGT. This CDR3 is CASSYLPSGSTDTQYF. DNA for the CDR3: TGTGCCAGCAGTTACCTCCCTAGCGGTAGCACAGATACGCAGTATTTT.

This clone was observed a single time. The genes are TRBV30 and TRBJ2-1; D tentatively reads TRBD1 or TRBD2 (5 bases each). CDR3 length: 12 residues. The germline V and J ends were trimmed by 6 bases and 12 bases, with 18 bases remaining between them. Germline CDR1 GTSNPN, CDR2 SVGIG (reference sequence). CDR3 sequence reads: CACTKEGPAQFF. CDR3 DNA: TGTGCCTGTACAAAAGAGGGACCAGCGCAGTTCTTC.

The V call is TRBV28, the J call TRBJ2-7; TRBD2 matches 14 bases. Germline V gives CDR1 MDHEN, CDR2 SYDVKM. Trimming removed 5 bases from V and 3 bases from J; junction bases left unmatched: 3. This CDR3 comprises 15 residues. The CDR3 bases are TGTGCCAGCAGTCCCGGGACTAGCGGGAGCTACGAGCAGTACTTC. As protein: CASSPGTSGSYEQYF.

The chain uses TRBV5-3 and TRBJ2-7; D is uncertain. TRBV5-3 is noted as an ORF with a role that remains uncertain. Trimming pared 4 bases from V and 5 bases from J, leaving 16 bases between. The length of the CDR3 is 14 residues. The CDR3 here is CARSLLPYRDEQYF. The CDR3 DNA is TGTGCCAGAAGCCTCCTTCCCTATAGGGACGAGCAGTACTTC.